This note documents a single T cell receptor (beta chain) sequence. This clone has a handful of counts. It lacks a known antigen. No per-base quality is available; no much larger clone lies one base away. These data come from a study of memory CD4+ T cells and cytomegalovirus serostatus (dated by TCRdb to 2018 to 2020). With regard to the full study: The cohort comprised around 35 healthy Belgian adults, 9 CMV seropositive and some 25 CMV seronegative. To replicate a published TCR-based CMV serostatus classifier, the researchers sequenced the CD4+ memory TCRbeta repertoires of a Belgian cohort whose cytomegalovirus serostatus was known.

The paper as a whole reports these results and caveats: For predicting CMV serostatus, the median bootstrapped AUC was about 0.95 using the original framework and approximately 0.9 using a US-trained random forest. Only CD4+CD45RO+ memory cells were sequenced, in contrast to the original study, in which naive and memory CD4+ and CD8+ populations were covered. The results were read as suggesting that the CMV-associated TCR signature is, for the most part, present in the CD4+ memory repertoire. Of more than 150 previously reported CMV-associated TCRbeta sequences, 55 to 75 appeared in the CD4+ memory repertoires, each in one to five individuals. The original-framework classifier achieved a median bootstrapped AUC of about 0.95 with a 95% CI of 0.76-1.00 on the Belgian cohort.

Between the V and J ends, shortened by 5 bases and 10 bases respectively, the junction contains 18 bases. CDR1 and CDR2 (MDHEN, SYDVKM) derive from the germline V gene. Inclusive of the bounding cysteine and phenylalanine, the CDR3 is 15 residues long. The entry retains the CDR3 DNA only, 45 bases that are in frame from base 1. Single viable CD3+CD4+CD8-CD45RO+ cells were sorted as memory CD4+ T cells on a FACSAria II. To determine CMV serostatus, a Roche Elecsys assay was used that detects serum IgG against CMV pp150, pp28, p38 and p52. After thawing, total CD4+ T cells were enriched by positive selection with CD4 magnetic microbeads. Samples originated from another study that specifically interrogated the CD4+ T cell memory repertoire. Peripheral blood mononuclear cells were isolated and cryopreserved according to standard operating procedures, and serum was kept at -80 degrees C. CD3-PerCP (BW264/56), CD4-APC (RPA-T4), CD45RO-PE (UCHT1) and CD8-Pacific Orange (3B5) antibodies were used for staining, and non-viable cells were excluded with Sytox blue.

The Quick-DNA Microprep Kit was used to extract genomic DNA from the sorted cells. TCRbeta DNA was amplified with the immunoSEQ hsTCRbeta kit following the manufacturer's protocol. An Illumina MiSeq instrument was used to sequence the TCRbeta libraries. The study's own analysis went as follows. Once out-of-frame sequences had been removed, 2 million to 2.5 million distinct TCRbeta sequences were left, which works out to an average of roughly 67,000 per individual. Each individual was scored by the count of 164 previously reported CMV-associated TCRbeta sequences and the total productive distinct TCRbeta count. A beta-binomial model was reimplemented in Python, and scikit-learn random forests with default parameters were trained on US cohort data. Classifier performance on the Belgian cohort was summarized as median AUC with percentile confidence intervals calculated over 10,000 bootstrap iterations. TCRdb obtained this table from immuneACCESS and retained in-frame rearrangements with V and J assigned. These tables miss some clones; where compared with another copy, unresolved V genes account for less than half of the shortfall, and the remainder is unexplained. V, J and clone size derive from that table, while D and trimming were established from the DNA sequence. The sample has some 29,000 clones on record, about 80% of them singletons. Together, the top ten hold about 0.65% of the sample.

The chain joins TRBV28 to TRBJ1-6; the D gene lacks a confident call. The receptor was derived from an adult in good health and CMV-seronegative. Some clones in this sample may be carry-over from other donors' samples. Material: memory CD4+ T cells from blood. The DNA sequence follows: TGTGCCAGCAGTCTCTCCCGGGGTGGAGCGTCACCCCTCCACTTT. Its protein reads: CASSLSRGGASPLHF.